These 30 T cell receptor beta chains were all obtained from the same sample, sequenced in a study of Ad26.COV2.S vaccination and SARS-CoV-2 variants. As to treatment: roughly 19 received Ad26.COV2.S at low or high dose, single or two shots; about 5 received placebo; per-sample allocation not given. Vaccine and placebo recipients were sampled on day 63 after the first injection. Clones were sequenced by immunoSEQ multiplex PCR, and TCRdb holds only the in-frame ones, with some missing. Of 400,000 to 450,000 clones detected, 80% to 95% appear once; the ten largest clones hold approximately 4.3%. Here the sequenced sample was peripheral blood, taken in a trial of Ad26.COV2.S vaccine versus placebo. The origin of the receptors is a person aged 18-60 years who received the Ad26.COV2.S COVID-19 vaccine or a placebo.

The rearrangement links TRBV5-1 to TRBJ1-2; TRBD1 might be the D (6 bases). V dropped 3 bases and J dropped 3 bases, with 12 bases sitting between them. Germline CDR1 is SGHRS and CDR2 is YFSETQ. This CDR3 has 14 amino acids. For the CDR3, the DNA is TGCGCCAGCAGCTCTACAGGGCGGCACTATGGCTACACCTTC. Its translation is CASSSTGRHYGYTF. Full variable domain (rest looked up from reference TRBV5-1 and TRBJ1-2): KAGVTQTPRYLIKTRGQQVTLSCSPISGHRSVSWYQQTPGQGLQFLFEYFSETQRNKGNFPGRFSGRQFSNSRSEMNVSTLELGDSALYLCASSSTGRHYGYTFGSGTRLTVV.

To note about this clone: Within the sample, other DNA sequences also encode this same CDR3. This chain uses TRBV19 with TRBJ2-7; D unclear. V lost 11 bases to trimming and J lost 1 base, with 12 bases between them. Germline assignment: CDR1 LNHDA and CDR2 SQIVND (reference sequence). This CDR3 has 12 amino acids. The CDR3: CASGRSSYEQYF. For the CDR3, the DNA is TGTGCCTCCGGCCGGAGTTCCTACGAGCAGTACTTC.

With respect to this clone: This CDR3 is also generated by other DNA sequences in the sample. This chain joins TRBV18 and TRBJ2-1, with a weak D call TRBD1 (6 bases). The germline V and J ends were trimmed by 6 bases and 4 bases, with 10 bases remaining between them. The V gene's germline CDR1 is KGHSH and CDR2 LQKENI. The CDR3 has 13 residues. The DNA of the CDR3 is TGTGCCAGCTCGCCCACAGGGTACAATGAGCAGTTCTTC. Translation: CASSPTGYNEQFF.

The rearrangement links TRBV28 to TRBJ1-2; D is undetermined. V was cut by 6 bases and J by 6 bases, with 14 bases left in between. Germline V gene lookup returns CDR1 MDHEN and CDR2 SYDVKM. There are 13 residues in the CDR3. The DNA for the CDR3 is TGTGCCAGCAGGCCTCAGGAGAAGGATGGCTACACCTTC. Amino acid sequence: CASRPQEKDGYTF.

CDR3 in amino acids: CASRLDRPNEKLFF. In DNA, the CDR3 is TGCGCCAGCAGACTAGACAGACCAAATGAAAAACTGTTTTTT. The V call is TRBV5-1, the J call TRBJ1-4, with D tentatively TRBD1 (5 bases). The CDR3 spans 14 residues. The V gene's germline CDR1 is SGHRS and CDR2 YFSETQ. V lost 5 bases and J 5 bases, leaving 13 bases between the germline ends.

CDR3 in amino acids: CASSSGSGGHNEQFF. CDR3 bases: TGTGCCAGCAGCTCCGGGTCGGGAGGGCACAATGAGCAGTTCTTC. The rearrangement uses TRBV11-2 and TRBJ2-1, with 8 positions matching TRBD2. Germline V gives CDR1 SGHAT, CDR2 FQNNGV. Trimming cost V 4 bases and J 5 bases; bases outside gene matches: 7. The CDR3 is 15 amino acids.

The chain is built from TRBV11-2 and TRBJ2-3, with 9 bases lining up with TRBD2. V was pared by 5 bases and J by 4 bases, with 7 bases of the junction left unmatched. CDR3 length: 15 amino acids. Germline V lookup: CDR1 SGHAT, CDR2 FQNNGV. DNA for the CDR3: TGTGCCAGCAGCCCCAGCGGGAGGTCCCCAGATACGCAGTATTTT. It translates to CASSPSGRSPDTQYF.

The chain employs TRBV7-2 and TRBJ1-1, with D uncertain. Per germline, CDR1 SGHTA and CDR2 FQGNSA. The CDR3 sequence is 13 residues long. V was clipped by 1 base and J by 12 bases, with 15 bases between them. CDR3 amino acids: CASSLDPAMPSFF. CDR3 in DNA: TGTGCCAGCAGCTTAGATCCTGCGATGCCGTCTTTCTTT.

The CDR3 bases are TGTGCCAGTAGTATAGATACCTTTAATAGCGGGGGCTCCTACAATGAGCAGTTCTTC. Its protein product is CASSIDTFNSGGSYNEQFF. The chain links TRBV19 to TRBJ2-1; 9 bases are shared with TRBD2. The ends lost 0 bases at V and 0 bases at J; junction bases unmatched: 9. The CDR3 loop spans 19 amino acids. Per the germline V gene, CDR1 is LNHDA and CDR2 is SQIVND (reference sequence).

J is TRBJ2-7 and V is TRBV28; no firm D call. Trimming took 3 bases from V and 4 from J, leaving 4 bases between them. The CDR3 runs 11 residues. Germline CDR1 reads MDHEN; CDR2 reads SYDVKM. CDR3 in DNA: TGTGCCAGCAGTTTGCGGTACGAGCAGTACTTC. Protein: CASSLRYEQYF.

This clone was recorded a few times. This chain links TRBV19 with TRBJ2-7, with TRBD2 as a possible D gene (6 bases). Per the germline V gene, CDR1 is LNHDA and CDR2 is SQIVND (reference sequence). This CDR3 contains 15 residues. V was pared by 1 base and J by 3 bases, with 13 bases between. The CDR3 spells CASSIAGGALYEQYF. DNA of the CDR3: TGTGCCAGTAGTATAGCAGGAGGGGCCCTCTACGAGCAGTACTTC.

This clone was counted a few times. The chain joins TRBV24-1 to TRBJ2-1; no definite D call. The CDR3 loop spans 11 amino acids. CDR1 and CDR2 (germline): KGHDR, SFDVKD. The V end lost 7 bases, the J end lost 4 bases, and 4 bases lay between the germline ends. For the CDR3, the DNA is TGTGCCACCAGGGGATACAATGAGCAGTTCTTC. Translating gives CATRGYNEQFF.

The chain recombines TRBV7-2 with TRBJ2-1, with 8 nucleotides matching TRBD2. The CDR3 is 14 residues long. CDR1 is SGHTA and CDR2 is FQGNSA in the germline V gene. Trimming cost V 7 bases and J 3 bases; bases outside gene matches: 5. Here the CDR3 DNA reads TGTGCCAGCACCCTACGGGGGGGCTACAATGAGCAGTTCTTC. It codes for CASTLRGGYNEQFF.

V and J are TRBV7-9 and TRBJ2-2, with 9 bases fitting TRBD1. This CDR3 is 15 amino acids long. The germline CDR1 and CDR2 sequences are SEHNR and FQNEAQ (reference sequence). V lost 4 bases, J lost 5 bases, and 5 bases stayed unmatched. The CDR3 loop is CASSSDRGWTGELFF. DNA for the CDR3: TGTGCCAGCAGCTCGGACAGGGGTTGGACCGGGGAGCTGTTTTTT. The variable domain in full, with the rest retrieved from reference TRBV7-9 and TRBJ2-2, is DTGVSQNPRHKITKRGQNVTFRCDPISEHNRLYWYRQTLGQGPEFLTYFQNEAQLEKSRLLSDRFSAERPKGSFSTLEIQRTEQGDSAMYLCASSSDRGWTGELFFGEGSRLTVL.

With respect to this clone: Other DNA sequences in this specimen translate into the identical CDR3. J is TRBJ1-2 and V is TRBV12-3 or TRBV12-4; D remains unclear. The CDR3 extends over 13 amino acids. Trimming shortened V by 2 bases and J by 2 bases, and 6 bases separated the two germline ends. For the CDR3, the DNA is TGTGCCAGCAGTTTACGGCAGAACTATGGCTACACCTTC. As protein: CASSLRQNYGYTF.

The CDR3 coding sequence is TGTGCCAGCAGCCGCGGGGGGGAGCGAGAAGAGACCCAGTACTTC. Amino acids: CASSRGGEREETQYF. The chain recombines TRBV7-3 with TRBJ2-5; 9 positions match TRBD2. The ends lost 5 bases at V and 3 bases at J; junction bases unmatched: 7. CDR3 length: 15 amino acids. Per the germline V gene, CDR1 is SGHTA and CDR2 is FQGTGA. Using reference TRBV7-3 and TRBJ2-5 for the parts outside the CDR3, the full variable domain is GAGVSQTPSNKVTEKGKYVELRCDPISGHTALYWYRQSLGQGPEFLIYFQGTGAADDSGLPNDRFFAVRPEGSVSTLKIQRTERGDSAVYLCASSRGGEREETQYFGPGTRLLVL.

The genes are TRBV24-1 and TRBJ2-3; weak D call: TRBD1 (5 bases). The CDR3 loop spans 14 amino acids. V gave up 3 bases and J gave up 6 bases, with 12 bases separating them. Germline CDR1 KGHDR, CDR2 SFDVKD. This CDR3 reads CATSDLGHSDTQYF. The CDR3 region has the DNA TGTGCCACCAGTGATCTAGGACACAGTGATACGCAGTATTTT.

The chain links TRBV6-1 to TRBJ1-5; D unclear. From germline, CDR1 is MNHNS and CDR2 SASEGT. V lost 2 bases and J lost 5, with 7 bases in between. CDR3 length equals 13 residues. CDR3 nucleotides: TGTGCCAGCAGTGAATTCGGGTATCAGCCCCAGCATTTT. It codes for CASSEFGYQPQHF.

The chain combines TRBV2 with TRBJ2-1, with 13 positions matching TRBD2. Trimming cost V 2 bases and J 8 bases; bases outside gene matches: 6. The CDR3 spans 16 residues. The germline V gene encodes CDR1 SNHLY and CDR2 FYNNEI. The chain's CDR3 is CASSEPGLAGIHEQFF. The CDR3 DNA reads as TGTGCCAGCAGTGAACCGGGACTAGCGGGAATCCATGAGCAGTTCTTC.

This rearrangement joins TRBV9 to TRBJ2-1, with D unresolved. Deletions cut 1 base from V and 7 bases from J, with 18 bases between. The CDR3 sequence is 16 residues long. Germline CDR1 is SGDLS and CDR2 is YYNGEE. In DNA, the CDR3 is TGTGCCAGCAGCGTATCTGCCGGGTCCCCGCCGAATGAGCAGTTCTTC. Translated: CASSVSAGSPPNEQFF.

The rearrangement joins TRBV3-1 (or the pseudogene TRBV3-2) to TRBJ1-2; D ambiguous. The germline gives CDR1 LGHDT, CDR2 YNNKEL (reference sequence). Trimming stripped 4 bases from V and 6 bases from J, with 12 bases between. The CDR3 totals 13 residues. CDR3 in amino acids: CASSRTPWDGYTF. The CDR3 DNA follows: TGTGCCAGCAGCCGGACGCCGTGGGATGGCTACACCTTC.

The chain recombines TRBV14 with TRBJ1-6, with 7 bases matching TRBD1. Germline V gene data show CDR1 as SGHDN and CDR2 as FVKESK. J lost 5 bases, V lost 0 bases, and 7 bases had no gene match. The length of the CDR3 is 17 residues. The CDR3 here is CASSQDFKTGNNSPLHF. DNA for the CDR3: TGTGCCAGCAGCCAAGATTTCAAGACAGGGAATAATTCACCCCTCCACTTT.

The rearrangement joins TRBV14 to TRBJ2-1; D unresolved. This CDR3 spans 13 amino acids. V lost 0 bases and J lost 13, with 13 bases in between. CDR1 is SGHDN, CDR2 FVKESK, per germline. The DNA for the CDR3 is TGTGCCAGCAGCCAAGACGCCGCTAACCGACAGTTCTTC. It codes for CASSQDAANRQFF.

V and J are TRBV30 and TRBJ2-7, with TRBD1 matching 7 bases. The CDR3 runs 14 residues. The ends lost 5 bases at V and 0 bases at J; junction bases unmatched: 7. Germline CDR1 GTSNPN, CDR2 SVGIG (reference sequence). The CDR3 DNA is TGTGCCTGGGATCGACAGGGCCTCTCCTACGAGCAGTACTTC. This encodes CAWDRQGLSYEQYF.

This rearrangement joins TRBV5-1 to TRBJ2-7; D may correspond to TRBD1 or TRBD2 (5 bases each). Trimming stripped 2 bases from V and 4 bases from J, with 16 bases between. Germline values: CDR1 SGHRS, CDR2 YFSETQ. The CDR3 runs 15 residues. DNA for the CDR3: TGCGCCAGCAGCTTCACCGGGGCCCTGACTTACGAGCAGTACTTC. It codes for CASSFTGALTYEQYF.

The chain has TRBV4-1 and TRBJ1-1, with D uncertain. Germline CDR1 and CDR2: MGHRA and YSYEKL. The V end lost 2 bases, the J end lost 3 bases, and 16 bases lay between the germline ends. This CDR3 region has 16 residues. The CDR3 nucleotides are TGCGCCAGCAGCCAACCCAGGTCCCGGAGGGACACTGAAGCTTTCTTT. Protein product: CASSQPRSRRDTEAFF.

The gene calls are TRBV27 and TRBJ2-1; TRBD2 matches 11 bases. Germline loops: CDR1 MNHEY, CDR2 SMNVEV (reference sequence). The CDR3 is 15 residues long. V was clipped by 4 bases and J by 9 bases; unmatched bases: 8. The CDR3 nucleotides read TGTGCCAGCAGTTCGACTAGCGGGATAAGAAGTGAGCAGTTCTTC. Protein sequence: CASSSTSGIRSEQFF.

The chain couples TRBV28 to TRBJ1-5, with 9 bases identical to TRBD1. The CDR3 totals 15 residues. The J segment lost 7 bases and the V segment lost 6 bases, leaving 10 bases of the junction unmatched. CDR1 is MDHEN, CDR2 SYDVKM, per germline. CDR3 amino acids: CASRPSDRGRQPQHF. The CDR3 DNA is TGTGCCAGCAGGCCTAGCGACAGGGGGAGACAGCCCCAGCATTTT.

The chain carries TRBV5-6 and TRBJ1-6; D unresolved. The germline V gene encodes CDR1 SGHDT and CDR2 YYEEEE. The ends were cut back, 4 bases at V and 16 bases at J, with 12 bases in the middle. This CDR3 has 11 amino acids. CDR3 sequence: CASSLGQKLHF. In DNA, the CDR3 is TGTGCCAGCAGCCTGGGCCAAAAACTCCACTTT. Looking up the rest from reference TRBV5-6 and TRBJ1-6 gives the full variable domain: DAGVTQSPTHLIKTRGQQVTLRCSPKSGHDTVSWYQQALGQGPQFIFQYYEEEERQRGNFPDRFSGHQFPNYSSELNVNALLLGDSALYLCASSLGQKLHFGNGTRLTVT.

The rearrangement uses TRBV7-2 and TRBJ2-7; perhaps TRBD2 as D (5 bases). V was pared by 3 bases and J by 7 bases, with 16 bases between. Per the germline V gene, CDR1 is SGHTA and CDR2 is FQGNSA. This CDR3 is built from 14 residues. This CDR3 reads CASSLARGLQEQYF. CDR3 nucleotide sequence: TGTGCCAGCAGCTTGGCCCGCGGGCTGCAGGAGCAGTACTTC.